This T cell receptor beta chain is drawn from a study of T cells after posttransplantation cyclophosphamide. Study outcomes and limitations: Recipient CMV seropositivity and CMV reactivation strongly tracked TRB clonality. Donor-recipient repertoire similarity was low at 1-2 months, rising over year one.

The V gene's germline CDR1 is LGHNT and CDR2 FRNRAP. V gave up 2 bases and J gave up 7 bases, with 3 bases separating them. The CDR3 has 11 amino acids. Here immunoSEQ multiplex PCR was the method, and the copy in TCRdb shows in-frame clones only, minus some. Among tens of thousands of clones listed, 86% were seen once. With respect to this clone: The target antigen is unknown.

The genes are TRBV12-5 and TRBJ1-5; no clear D. This sequence was found in a woman aged 60 to 75 with a blood cancer, CMV-positive, and with a related stem cell donor. The sample comprised PBMCs. CDR3 protein: CASGLIQPQHF. In DNA form, the CDR3 reads TGTGCTAGTGGTTTGATACAGCCCCAGCATTTT.